One sample yielded the 21 T cell receptor beta chains listed below, sequenced in a study of CD8 T cells in Susac syndrome. A quantity of roughly 0.5 to 1 ug RNA underwent reverse transcription using random hexamers. TCRdb redid the calling of the immunoSEQ multiplex PCR reads with MiXCR, one entry per CDR3 protein. Of about 300,000 distinct CDR3 sequences in the sample, roughly 85% are singletons; the top ten hold around 0.21%. Specimen: CD8+ T cells from PBMCs. The source of these receptors is a human donor with multiple sclerosis.

The J gene is TRBJ2-1, the V gene TRBV28; TRBD2 agrees at 11 bases. This CDR3 spans 15 amino acids. Germline trimming cut 10 bases from V and 5 bases from J; bases unmatched to any gene: 10. The germline gives CDR1 MDHEN, CDR2 SYDVKM. The CDR3 DNA reads TGTGCCACCCTTGTGACTAGCGGGGCGAACAATGAGCAGTTCTTC. Its translation is CATLVTSGANNEQFF.

The chain couples TRBV6-2 or TRBV6-3 to TRBJ2-3; D is uncertain. The CDR3 sequence is 15 residues long. From germline, CDR1 is MNHEY and CDR2 SVGEGT. Trimming took 2 bases from V and 1 from J, leaving 10 bases between them. CDR3 DNA: TGTGCCAGCAGTTACGCGGACCCGGGCACAGATACGCAGTATTTT. It codes for CASSYADPGTDTQYF.

This clonotype was counted a single time. Possible read error: a much larger clone is one base away. The chain couples TRBV7-2 to TRBJ2-1; D unresolved. In germline, CDR1 is SGHTA, CDR2 FQGNSA. CDR3 size: 13 residues. V was cut by 1 base and J by 5 bases, with 6 bases left in between. The CDR3 sequence is CASSLDGNNEQFF. In DNA, the CDR3 is TGTGCCAGCAGCTTAGATGGCAACAATGAGCAGTTCTTC.

The chain links TRBV15 to TRBJ1-4; D might be TRBD1 (5 bases). Germline CDR1 is LNHNV and CDR2 is YYDKDF (reference sequence). With 0 bases removed from V and 8 bases from J, the gap between germline ends came to 25 bases. CDR3 length: 19 residues. CDR3 loop: CATSRDGRDGATEGEKLFF. In nucleotides, the CDR3 is TGTGCCACCAGCAGAGATGGGAGGGACGGTGCCACAGAGGGCGAAAAACTGTTTTTT.

This chain joins TRBV4-3 and TRBJ2-3; 7 bases match TRBD2. The CDR3 has 18 amino acids. J lost 0 bases, V lost 0 bases, and 9 bases had no gene match. Germline assignment: CDR1 LGHNA and CDR2 YSLEER. The DNA for the CDR3 is TGCGCCAGCAGCCAAGAGGGCCCAGCGGGACGAAGCACAGATACGCAGTATTTT. Encoded protein: CASSQEGPAGRSTDTQYF.

This clonotype came up a few times. CDR3 in amino acids: CASSLGGTGFYEQYF. Here the CDR3 DNA reads TGTGCCAGCAGCTTGGGAGGGACAGGGTTTTACGAGCAGTACTTC. V gene TRBV5-5 combines with J gene TRBJ2-7; 9 nucleotides agree with TRBD1. CDR1 SGHKS and CDR2 YYEKEE come from the germline V gene (reference sequence). V was pared by 0 bases and J by 4 bases, with 5 bases of the junction left unmatched. This CDR3 has 15 residues. Using reference TRBV5-5 and TRBJ2-7 for the parts outside the CDR3, the full variable domain is DAGVTQSPTHLIKTRGQQVTLRCSPISGHKSVSWYQQVLGQGPQFIFQYYEKEERGRGNFPDRFSARQFPNYSSELNVNALLLGDSALYLCASSLGGTGFYEQYFGPGTRLTVT.

This clonotype was counted only a few times. The chain is built from TRBV19 and TRBJ1-1, with D unresolved. Trimming cost V 5 bases and J 2 bases, with 6 bases left between them. The CDR3 loop spans 12 amino acids. Germline CDR1 LNHDA, CDR2 SQIVND (reference sequence). The CDR3 protein is CASSWTNTEAFF. The CDR3 DNA reads as TGTGCCAGTAGTTGGACCAACACTGAAGCTTTCTTT.

This clonotype was counted once. The chain links TRBV27 to TRBJ2-7; 9 nucleotides match TRBD1. After removal of 2 bases from V and 1 base from J, the junction contained 6 bases not matched to a gene. From germline, CDR1 is MNHEY and CDR2 SMNVEV (reference sequence). CDR3 size: 16 residues. The CDR3 bases are TGTGCCAGCAGTTTACTAATTGGACAGGGGTCCTACGAGCAGTACTTC. Amino acids: CASSLLIGQGSYEQYF.

The chain uses TRBV6-5 and TRBJ1-4; possibly TRBD1 for D (6 bases). Trimming took 4 bases from V and 3 from J, leaving 12 bases between them. The CDR3 contains 15 residues. Germline V gives CDR1 MNHEY, CDR2 SVGAGI. CDR3: CASSSHREANEKLFF. The CDR3 DNA reads as TGTGCCAGCAGTTCCCACAGGGAGGCTAATGAAAAACTGTTTTTT.

This clonotype occurred a few times. The CDR3 region is CASSLLAGGPNEQFF. The CDR3 nucleotides read TGTGCCAGCAGCTTGCTAGCGGGAGGGCCGAATGAGCAGTTCTTC. The chain carries TRBV7-9 and TRBJ2-1, with TRBD2 identical over 12 bases. Germline CDR1 SEHNR, CDR2 FQNEAQ (reference sequence). This CDR3 spans 15 amino acids. The V gene end was trimmed by 3 bases and the J gene end by 7 bases; junction bases not matched to a gene: 4. Based on the CDR3 plus reference TRBV7-9 and TRBJ2-1, the full variable domain is DTGVSQNPRHKITKRGQNVTFRCDPISEHNRLYWYRQTLGQGPEFLTYFQNEAQLEKSRLLSDRFSAERPKGSFSTLEIQRTEQGDSAMYLCASSLLAGGPNEQFFGPGTRLTVL.

In regard to this clonotype: The missing conserved phenylalanine or tryptophan at the end of this CDR3 makes a read error likely. The chain links TRBV6-2 or TRBV6-3 to TRBJ2-5, with 7 bases fitting TRBD1. Trimming at V came to 7 bases and at J to 9 bases, leaving 17 bases not matched to a gene. Germline V gives CDR1 MNHEY, CDR2 SVGEGT. This CDR3 region has 15 residues. The CDR3 sequence: CASTTTTGTPWSQYL. CDR3 DNA sequence: TGTGCCAGCACCACGACGACAGGGACGCCGTGGTCCCAGTACCTC.

The chain links TRBV9 to TRBJ2-1, with TRBD2 matching 14 bases. V dropped 3 bases and J dropped 6; count of bases not matched to a gene: 5. CDR3 length: 16 amino acids. In germline, CDR1 is SGDLS, CDR2 YYNGEE. DNA for the CDR3: TGTGCCAGCAGCGCGGACGGGACTAGCGGGGGCAATGAGCAGTTCTTC. This translates into CASSADGTSGGNEQFF.

V and J are TRBV19 and TRBJ2-1; TRBD1 matches 9 bases. Trimming at V came to 3 bases and at J to 3 bases, leaving 9 bases not matched to a gene. The CDR3 is made up of 17 amino acids. Germline V gene sequence: CDR1 LNHDA, CDR2 SQIVND (reference sequence). CDR3 DNA sequence: TGTGCCAGTAGTATGATAGGAGGGACAGGGAACTACAATGAGCAGTTCTTC. Amino acids: CASSMIGGTGNYNEQFF.

In its sample, this clonotype was seen a few times. This chain links TRBV4-1 with TRBJ2-1; 7 nucleotides agree with TRBD2. Germline values: CDR1 MGHRA, CDR2 YSYEKL. CDR3 length: 16 amino acids. V was clipped by 0 bases and J by 3 bases; unmatched bases: 5. CDR3 loop: CASSQDRTGGYNEQFF. The CDR3 nucleotides read TGCGCCAGCAGCCAAGATCGTACGGGAGGCTACAATGAGCAGTTCTTC.

This rearrangement joins TRBV7-2 to TRBJ1-1; D is uncertain. Germline V CDR1 and CDR2: SGHTA, FQGNSA. The ends were cut back, 2 bases at V and 6 bases at J, with 4 bases in the middle. The CDR3 sequence is 11 residues long. The chain's CDR3 is CASSLLAEAFF. In nucleotides, the CDR3 is TGTGCCAGCAGCTTATTGGCTGAAGCTTTCTTT.

The chain has TRBV20-1 and TRBJ1-4; D gene unclear. CDR1 is DFQATT, CDR2 SNEGSKA, per germline (reference sequence). The CDR3 extends over 15 amino acids. V lost 6 bases to trimming and J lost 0 bases, with 14 bases between them. The CDR3 region is CSAPRKPATNEKLFF. Written as DNA, the CDR3 is TGCAGTGCCCCGAGAAAACCTGCAACTAATGAAAAACTGTTTTTT.

This chain uses TRBV27 with TRBJ2-7; unclear D gene. There are 13 residues in the CDR3. Germline values: CDR1 MNHEY, CDR2 SMNVEV (reference sequence). Trimming removed 7 bases from V and 2 bases from J, with 12 bases in between. The CDR3 loop is CASKRGQAYEQYF. In DNA form, the CDR3 reads TGTGCCAGCAAACGAGGCCAGGCCTACGAGCAGTACTTC.

This clonotype was seen once. V gene TRBV27 combines with J gene TRBJ2-1, with D possibly TRBD2 on 6 matching bases. Germline V CDR1 and CDR2: MNHEY, SMNVEV (reference sequence). The CDR3 is made up of 15 amino acids. Trimming removed 2 bases at V and 9 bases at J, with 17 bases between. The CDR3 region has the DNA TGTGCCAGCAGTTTACCGGGAGCGAGAACCGCTGAGCAGTTCTTC. Its translation is CASSLPGARTAEQFF.

The CDR3 reads CATQRGGWEQFF. In nucleotides, the CDR3 is TGTGCCACCCAAAGAGGGGGATGGGAGCAGTTCTTC. The V gene is TRBV19, the J gene TRBJ2-1; D perhaps matches TRBD1 (6 bases). The CDR3 loop spans 12 amino acids. The germline CDR1 and CDR2 sequences are LNHDA and SQIVND (reference sequence). V was clipped by 10 bases and J by 10 bases, with 17 bases between them.

The chain recombines TRBV28 with TRBJ1-3; tentatively, D is TRBD1 (5 bases). The germline gives CDR1 MDHEN, CDR2 SYDVKM. The ends were cut back, 3 bases at V and 7 bases at J, with 16 bases in the middle. CDR3 length equals 15 residues. The CDR3 DNA reads as TGTGCCAGCAGTTTCTATGCCGGGGGGATGAACACCATATATTTT. Translating it yields CASSFYAGGMNTIYF.

This clonotype was picked up one time. The chain links TRBV5-4 to TRBJ2-3; 7 bases are shared with TRBD2. The V and J ends lost 1 base and 4 bases, in that order; junction bases with no gene match: 9. Germline assignment: CDR1 SGHNT and CDR2 YYREEE (reference sequence). The CDR3 totals 16 residues. The CDR3: CASSLTLAELADTQYF. Here the CDR3 DNA reads TGTGCCAGCAGCTTGACGCTAGCGGAATTAGCAGATACGCAGTATTTT.